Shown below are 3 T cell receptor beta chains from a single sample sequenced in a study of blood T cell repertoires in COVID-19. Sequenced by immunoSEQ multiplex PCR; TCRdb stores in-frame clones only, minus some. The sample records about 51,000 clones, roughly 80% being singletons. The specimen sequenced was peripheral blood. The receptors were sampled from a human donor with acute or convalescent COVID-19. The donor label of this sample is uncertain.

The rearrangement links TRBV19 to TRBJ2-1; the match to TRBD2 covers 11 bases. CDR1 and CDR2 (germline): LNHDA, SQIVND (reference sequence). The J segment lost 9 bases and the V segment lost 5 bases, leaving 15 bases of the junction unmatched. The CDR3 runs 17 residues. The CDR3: CASSSSFSGGAMGEQFF. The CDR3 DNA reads TGTGCCAGTAGTTCCTCCTTTAGCGGGGGGGCTATGGGTGAGCAGTTCTTC.

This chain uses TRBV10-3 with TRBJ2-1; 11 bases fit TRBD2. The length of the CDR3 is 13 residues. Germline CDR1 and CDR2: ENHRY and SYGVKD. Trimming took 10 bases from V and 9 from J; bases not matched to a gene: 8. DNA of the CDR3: TGTGCCAGAGCTTTACTAGCGGGAGCTGAGCAGTTCTTC. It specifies CARALLAGAEQFF.

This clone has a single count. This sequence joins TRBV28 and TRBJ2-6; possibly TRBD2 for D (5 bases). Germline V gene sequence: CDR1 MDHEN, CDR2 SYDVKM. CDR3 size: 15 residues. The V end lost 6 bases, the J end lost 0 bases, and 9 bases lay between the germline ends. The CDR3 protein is CASRGGSSGANVLTF. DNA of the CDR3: TGTGCCAGCAGAGGTGGGAGCTCTGGGGCCAACGTCCTGACTTTC.